The 18 T cell receptor beta chains reported below all come from one sample, sequenced in a study of glioma-infiltrating T cells. TCR alpha and beta CDR3 regions were amplified from RNA using iRepertoire nested multiplex PCR. Each CDR3 protein gets one entry after TCRdb re-called the multiplex PCR reads with MiXCR. The sample shows 300,000 to 450,000 distinct CDR3 sequences, roughly two fifths of them seen only once. Sequencing input: glioma tissue, nonneoplastic brain tissue, or PBMCs (not recorded which). The receptors originated from a human donor with low-grade glioma or glioblastoma, undergoing nonglioma brain surgery, or in good health (not recorded which).

The chain has TRBV6-1 and TRBJ1-2; D call uncertain. This CDR3 region has 11 residues. Between the trimmed V and J ends, which lost 8 bases and 7 bases, there was a span of 11 bases. The germline CDR1 and CDR2 sequences are MNHNS and SASEGT. The CDR3 coding sequence is TGTGCCAGCGGCCGGCCGAGTGGCTACACCTTC. This encodes CASGRPSGYTF.

This clonotype has more than one count but fewer than ten. The rearrangement joins TRBV6-2 or TRBV6-3 to TRBJ2-7; D possibly corresponds to TRBD2 (5 bases). V gave up 0 bases and J gave up 0 bases, with 12 bases separating them. Germline V gene data show CDR1 as MNHEY and CDR2 as SVGEGT. There are 16 residues in the CDR3. DNA of the CDR3: TGTGCCAGCAGTTACTCGTGGCAGCGGAGCTCCTACGAGCAGTACTTC. Protein sequence: CASSYSWQRSSYEQYF.

This clonotype was detected ten times or more. The chain employs TRBV6-1 and TRBJ1-5, with D tentatively TRBD1 (5 bases). The CDR3 loop spans 16 amino acids. The V gene's germline CDR1 is MNHNS and CDR2 SASEGT. V dropped 5 bases and J dropped 0 bases, with 14 bases sitting between them. The CDR3 loop reads CASSPYRGNSNQPQHF. The CDR3 region has the DNA TGTGCCAGCAGTCCCTATAGGGGAAATAGCAATCAGCCCCAGCATTTT.

This clonotype was seen at least ten times. The chain joins TRBV28 to TRBJ2-7, with 13 nucleotides matching TRBD2. Germline V CDR1 and CDR2: MDHEN, SYDVKM. The ends lost 5 bases at V and 6 bases at J; junction bases unmatched: 7. The CDR3 spans 15 residues. CDR3 coding DNA: TGTGCCAGCAGTCACCGGACTAGCGGGAGTGCCGAGCAGTACTTC. Translation: CASSHRTSGSAEQYF.

Concerning this clonotype: One base away lies a much larger clone, so this may be a sequencing read error. The J gene is TRBJ1-1, the V gene TRBV6-2 or TRBV6-3, with 9 bases that match TRBD1. The CDR3 is 16 residues long. From germline, CDR1 is MNHEY and CDR2 SVGEGT. Trimming at V came to 0 bases and at J to 1 base, leaving 3 bases not matched to a gene. This CDR3 is CASSYSDRGSNTEAFF. The DNA of the CDR3 is TGTGCCAGCAGTTACTCGGACAGGGGATCGAACACTGAAGCTTTCTTT.

This clonotype was observed many times. V is TRBV27 and J is TRBJ1-1; the D is unclear. Between the trimmed V and J ends, which lost 4 bases and 5 bases, there was a span of 11 bases. From germline, CDR1 is MNHEY and CDR2 SMNVEV (reference sequence). The length of the CDR3 is 13 residues. In DNA form, the CDR3 reads TGTGCCAGCAGTTCCCGACCGCAAACTGAAGCTTTCTTT. It encodes CASSSRPQTEAFF.

As concerns this clonotype: A much larger clone differs from this one at a single base, so this may be a read error. The chain recombines TRBV20-1 with TRBJ1-1; the D gene is possibly TRBD1 (6 bases). CDR3 length: 13 residues. Per germline, CDR1 DFQATT and CDR2 SNEGSKA (reference sequence). The CDR3 loop is CGGKPGAGTEAFF. In DNA, the CDR3 is TGCGGTGGAAAACCAGGGGCTGGCACTGAAGCTTTCTTT.

For this clonotype: Compared with germline, one end of the junction differs, possibly owing to a read error. The J gene is TRBJ2-7, the V gene TRBV20-1, with a tentative D call TRBD2 (6 bases). The CDR3 spans 12 residues. The germline gives CDR1 DFQATT, CDR2 SNEGSKA (reference sequence). CDR3 bases: TGCAGTGCTAGCAGGGAGGTCTACGAGAAGTACTTC. It translates to CSASREVYEKYF.

The sample holds one count of this clonotype. This rearrangement joins TRBV7-2 to TRBJ2-2; 9 bases agree with TRBD1. Germline V lookup: CDR1 SGHTA, CDR2 FQGNSA. Losses at the gene ends were 5 bases for V and 5 bases for J; bases not matched to a gene: 6. The CDR3 covers 15 residues. This CDR3 is CASSKWTGDTGELFF. In DNA form, the CDR3 reads TGTGCCAGCAGCAAGTGGACAGGGGATACCGGGGAGCTGTTTTTT.

As for this clonotype: This clone may be a read error of a much larger clone one base away. This chain links TRBV28 with TRBJ2-7, with TRBD1 as a possible D gene (5 bases). The CDR3 runs 14 residues. The germline gives CDR1 MDHEN, CDR2 SYDVKM. The CDR3 nucleotides read TGTGCCAGCATTTTATTGGACATATCCTACGAGCAGTACTTC. Translating it yields CASILLDISYEQYF.

This chain uses TRBV20-1 with TRBJ2-7; 10 positions agree with TRBD1. CDR3 length: 15 amino acids. The germline gives CDR1 DFQATT, CDR2 SNEGSKA (reference sequence). V lost 6 bases, J lost 3 bases, and 11 bases stayed unmatched. DNA of the CDR3: TGCAGTGCAACAACCGGGACAGGGGAAAGCTACGAGCAGTACTTC. Amino acid sequence: CSATTGTGESYEQYF.

This CDR3 reads CASSPGLGLAQETQYF. The CDR3 region has the DNA TGTGCCAGCAGTCCCGGACTAGGACTGGCACAAGAGACCCAGTACTTC. The chain employs TRBV28 and TRBJ2-5; TRBD2 agrees at 7 bases. Germline loops: CDR1 MDHEN, CDR2 SYDVKM. The J segment lost 2 bases and the V segment lost 5 bases, leaving 11 bases of the junction unmatched. The CDR3 sequence is 16 residues long.

J is TRBJ1-5 and V is TRBV7-2; 7 nucleotides agree with TRBD1. The CDR3 totals 13 residues. Germline-derived CDR1 and CDR2 are SGHTA and FQGNSA. The trim removed 5 bases at V and 6 bases at J, leaving 4 bases unmatched. CDR3 sequence (DNA): TGTGCCAGCAGCCAGAGACAGGGTCAGCCCCAGCATTTT. Protein: CASSQRQGQPQHF.

This clonotype was picked up many times. For the CDR3, the DNA is TGTGCCAGCAGCTCCCTCCCCACAGATACGCAGTATTTT. This encodes CASSSLPTDTQYF. The chain carries TRBV7-2 and TRBJ2-3; D is uncertain. CDR1 is SGHTA, CDR2 FQGNSA, per germline. The CDR3 covers 13 residues. The V gene lost 4 bases and the J gene lost 2 bases, with 7 bases spanning the gap.

Comments on this clonotype: A much larger clone differs by one base, so this may be a read error. V gene TRBV27 combines with J gene TRBJ2-7, with 7 nucleotides matching TRBD2. CDR3 length equals 15 residues. The ends lost 5 bases at V and 4 bases at J; junction bases unmatched: 11. The germline CDR1 and CDR2 sequences are MNHEY and SMNVEV (reference sequence). The CDR3 spells CASSPVGTIGYEQYF. CDR3 sequence (DNA): TGTGCCAGCAGTCCAGTGGGGACTATAGGGTACGAGCAGTACTTC.

Details on this clonotype: A much larger clonotype is one base distant, so this may be a read error. The chain joins TRBV6-5 to TRBJ2-1; TRBD2 matches 9 bases. This CDR3 spans 16 amino acids. Germline CDR1 reads MNHEY; CDR2 reads SVGAGI. The CDR3 spells CASSYEAGGGYNEEFF. The CDR3 DNA reads as TGTGCCAGCAGTTATGAAGCGGGAGGAGGCTACAATGAGGAGTTCTTC.

This clonotype occurred a few times. The CDR3 DNA reads TGTGCCAGCAGTTGGGGCAGCGGGAGCTACGAGCAGTACTTC. It codes for CASSWGSGSYEQYF. V and J are TRBV6-1 and TRBJ2-7, with TRBD2 matching 8 bases. Germline lookup yields CDR1 MNHNS and CDR2 SASEGT. The CDR3 totals 14 residues. V gave up 5 bases and J gave up 3 bases; unmatched junction bases: 6.

About this clonotype: A much larger clone lies one base from this, so it may be a read error. V gene TRBV6-2 or TRBV6-3 combines with J gene TRBJ2-1; either TRBD1 or TRBD2 may supply D (5 bases each). The CDR3 has 14 amino acids. The V end lost 2 bases, the J end lost 7 bases, and 12 bases lay between the germline ends. Germline lookup yields CDR1 MNHEY and CDR2 SVGEGT. In DNA, the CDR3 is TGTGCCAGCAGTTACGGGACCGTACCAAATGAGCAGTTCTTC. Residues: CASSYGTVPNEQFF.